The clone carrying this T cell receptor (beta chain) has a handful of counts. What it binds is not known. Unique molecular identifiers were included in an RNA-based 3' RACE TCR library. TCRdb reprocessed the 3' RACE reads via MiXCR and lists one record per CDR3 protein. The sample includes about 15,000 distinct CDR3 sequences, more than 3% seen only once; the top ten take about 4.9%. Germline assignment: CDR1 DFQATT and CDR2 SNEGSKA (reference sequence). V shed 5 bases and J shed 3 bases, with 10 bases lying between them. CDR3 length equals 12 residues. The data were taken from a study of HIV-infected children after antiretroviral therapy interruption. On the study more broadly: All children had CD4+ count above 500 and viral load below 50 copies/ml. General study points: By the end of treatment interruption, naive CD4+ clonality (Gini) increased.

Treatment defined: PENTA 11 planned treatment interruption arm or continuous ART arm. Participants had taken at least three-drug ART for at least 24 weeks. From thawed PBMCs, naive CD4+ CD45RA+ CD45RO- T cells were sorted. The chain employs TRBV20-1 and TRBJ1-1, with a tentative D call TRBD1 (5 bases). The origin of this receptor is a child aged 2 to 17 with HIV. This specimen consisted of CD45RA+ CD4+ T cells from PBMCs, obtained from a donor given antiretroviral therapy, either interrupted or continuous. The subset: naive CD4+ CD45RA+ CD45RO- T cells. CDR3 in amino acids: CSARPGDTEAFF. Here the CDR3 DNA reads TGCAGTGCTCGGCCGGGGGACACTGAAGCTTTCTTT.